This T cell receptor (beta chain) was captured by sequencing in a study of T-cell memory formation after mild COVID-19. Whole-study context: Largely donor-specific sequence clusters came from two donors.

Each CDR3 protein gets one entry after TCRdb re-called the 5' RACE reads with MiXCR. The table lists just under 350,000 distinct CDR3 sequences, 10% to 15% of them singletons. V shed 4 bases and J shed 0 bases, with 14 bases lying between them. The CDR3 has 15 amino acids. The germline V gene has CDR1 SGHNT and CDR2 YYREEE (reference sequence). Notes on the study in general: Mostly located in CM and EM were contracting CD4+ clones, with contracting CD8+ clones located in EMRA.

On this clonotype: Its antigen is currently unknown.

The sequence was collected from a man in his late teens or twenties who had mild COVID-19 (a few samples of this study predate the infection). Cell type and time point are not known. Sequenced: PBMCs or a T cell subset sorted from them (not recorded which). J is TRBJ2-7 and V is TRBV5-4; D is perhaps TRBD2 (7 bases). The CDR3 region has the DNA TGTGCCAGCAGCGGGGGGGCGGGGAACTCCTACGAGCAGTACTTC. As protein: CASSGGAGNSYEQYF.